The 20 T cell receptor beta chains below all came from one sample that was sequenced in a study of T cells in Graves' hyperthyroidism and ophthalmopathy (dated by TCRdb to between 2019 and 2020). The method was multiplex PCR. Sequencing used an Illumina HiSeq 2000. The TCR beta CDR3 regions were amplified from the RNA transcripts. For the first round of RT-PCR on the TCR CDR3, the HTBI primer set was used together with the Qiagen OneStep RT-PCR kit. Starting from the raw public reads, TCRdb applied fastp trimming at Q25, assembled clones with MiXCR and retained in-frame beta chains. Rows matching on CDR3 protein sequence are summarized as one entry with the most common DNA and genes. The sample records hundreds of thousands of distinct CDR3 sequences, 40% to 55% of which are singletons. Of the sample, 8% to 8.5% falls within the top ten clones. Material: peripheral blood or thyroid tissue (not recorded which). The source is a woman under 30 with Graves' hyperthyroidism. Donor details come from another sample of the same person, matched by shared clones.

With regard to this clonotype: A much larger clone is a single base away; this may be a read error. CDR3 sequence (DNA): TGTGCCACCAGTGATCCGCCGGTGTTGGGCGAGACCCAGCACTTC. Translation: CATSDPPVLGETQHF. The rearrangement joins TRBV24-1 to TRBJ2-5, with D unclear. The CDR3 runs to 15 residues. The germline V gene has CDR1 KGHDR and CDR2 SFDVKD.

This chain uses TRBV9 with TRBJ2-5; D gene uncertain. This CDR3 contains 15 residues. Germline V gives CDR1 SGDLS, CDR2 YYNGEE. V was trimmed by 0 bases and J by 4 bases, leaving 13 bases between them. The CDR3 loop is CASSVEWQVAETQYF. The CDR3 DNA is TGTGCCAGCAGCGTAGAGTGGCAAGTGGCAGAGACCCAGTACTTC.

This clonotype was found many times. The chain is built from TRBV15 and TRBJ1-1; the D gene is possibly TRBD1 (6 bases). CDR3 size: 15 residues. CDR1 and CDR2 from the germline V gene are LNHNV and YYDKDF (reference sequence). Trimming shortened V by 0 bases and J by 4 bases, and 12 bases separated the two germline ends. The CDR3 loop reads CATSRDRGLGTEAFF. As DNA, the CDR3 is TGTGCCACCAGCAGAGATCGGGGGCTCGGCACTGAAGCTTTCTTT.

This clonotype occurred many times. This chain joins TRBV20-1 and TRBJ2-7; D unresolved. The CDR3 is 11 amino acids. Trimming shortened V by 3 bases and J by 4 bases, and 7 bases separated the two germline ends. Germline V gene sequence: CDR1 DFQATT, CDR2 SNEGSKA (reference sequence). CDR3 sequence (DNA): TGCAGTGCTAGCCAGGCATACGAGCAGTACTTC. Translating it yields CSASQAYEQYF.

The chain is built from TRBV7-9 and TRBJ1-2, with TRBD1 matching 8 bases. Germline CDR1 SEHNR, CDR2 FQNEAQ (reference sequence). This CDR3 is 16 amino acids long. V shed 0 bases, J shed 1 base, and the junction held 4 bases outside the gene matches. Here the CDR3 DNA reads TGTGCCAGCAGCTTAGCGGACAGGGCCTTTAACTATGGCTACACCTTC. This gives the protein CASSLADRAFNYGYTF.

This clonotype came up a few times. J is TRBJ2-7 and V is TRBV19; TRBD2 matches at 8 bases. The trim removed 7 bases at V and 2 bases at J, leaving 7 bases unmatched. Looked up from germline, CDR1 is LNHDA and CDR2 is SQIVND (reference sequence). CDR3 size: 14 residues. Here the CDR3 reads CASTSGSSPYEQYF. DNA of the CDR3: TGTGCCAGTACCAGCGGGAGTTCTCCCTACGAGCAGTACTTC.

This clonotype has just one count. The chain links TRBV7-9 to TRBJ1-1, with D hard to call. V lost 11 bases and J lost 3, with 16 bases in between. Germline lookup yields CDR1 SEHNR and CDR2 FQNEAQ (reference sequence). The CDR3 is 13 residues long. CDR3 region: CAWSPLADTEAFF. CDR3 in DNA: TGTGCCTGGAGTCCTCTGGCAGACACTGAAGCTTTCTTT.

To note about this clonotype: Here the CDR3 omits its conserved ending phenylalanine or tryptophan, so a read error is the likely source. No DNA is shown, since the ends of the CDR3 on it are uncertain; the CDR3 is the one TCRdb lists. J is TRBJ1-1 and V is TRBV2. The CDR3 is 10 amino acids in total, end residues counted. Germline assignment: CDR1 SNHLY and CDR2 FYNNEI. The CDR3 is CASTSPTAFY.

This clonotype was observed at least ten times. The chain recombines TRBV24-1 with TRBJ2-5; 10 bases fit TRBD1. Germline lookup yields CDR1 KGHDR and CDR2 SFDVKD. The trim removed 4 bases at V and 2 bases at J, leaving 9 bases unmatched. This CDR3 is built from 17 residues. CDR3: CATSDTGTGDPQETQYF. The CDR3 DNA reads TGTGCCACCAGTGACACAGGGACAGGGGACCCTCAAGAGACCCAGTACTTC.

In this sample, this clonotype turned up once. The CDR3 reads CASSRGTSFYGYTF. The CDR3 DNA is TGTGCCAGCAGCCGAGGGACGTCCTTCTATGGCTACACCTTC. The gene calls are TRBV14 and TRBJ1-2; possible D gene TRBD1, 5 bases. The CDR3 sequence is 14 residues long. Germline V gene sequence: CDR1 SGHDN, CDR2 FVKESK. Trimming pared 4 bases from V and 4 bases from J, leaving 13 bases between.

This clonotype was seen a few times. CDR3 residues: CASSVVRGRTRGNQPQHF. In DNA, the CDR3 is TGTGCCAGCAGCGTAGTAAGGGGCAGAACTAGGGGCAATCAGCCCCAGCATTTT. The gene calls are TRBV9 and TRBJ1-5; D may be TRBD1 (5 bases). Germline CDR1 is SGDLS and CDR2 is YYNGEE. V shed 0 bases and J shed 2 bases, with 18 bases lying between them. This CDR3 is built from 18 residues.

A few counts support this clonotype. The V call is TRBV2, the J call TRBJ1-6, with TRBD1 identical over 8 bases. Germline CDR1 is SNHLY and CDR2 is FYNNEI. The CDR3 length is 15 residues. Trimming removed 4 bases from V and 7 bases from J; junction bases left unmatched: 6. This CDR3 reads CASSASRGLNSPLHF. The CDR3 region has the DNA TGTGCCAGCAGTGCCTCCAGGGGGCTCAATTCACCCCTCCACTTT.

J is TRBJ2-5 and V is TRBV7-2, with D maybe TRBD2 (7 bases). The V end was cut by 5 bases, the J end by 2 bases, with 15 bases between. Germline CDR1 and CDR2: SGHTA and FQGNSA. The CDR3 loop spans 15 amino acids. The CDR3 is CASSTTGRGQETQYF. CDR3 DNA sequence: TGTGCCAGCAGCACAACAGGGAGGGGACAAGAGACCCAGTACTTC. The full variable domain, completed using reference TRBV7-2 and TRBJ2-5, is GAGVSQSPSNKVTEKGKDVELRCDPISGHTALYWYRQSLGQGLEFLIYFQGNSAPDKSGLPSDRFSAERTGGSVSTLTIQRTQQEDSAVYLCASSTTGRGQETQYFGPGTRLLVL.

The genes are TRBV11-1 and TRBJ2-7; D is perhaps TRBD2 (5 bases). Trimming removed 4 bases at V and 2 bases at J, with 18 bases between. Germline values: CDR1 SGHAT, CDR2 FQDESV (reference sequence). The CDR3 has 16 residues. The CDR3 reads CASSSHAGKTTYEQYF. In nucleotides, the CDR3 is TGTGCCAGCAGCTCCCACGCGGGCAAGACAACCTACGAGCAGTACTTC.

CDR3 DNA: TGCAGCATCCTGACAGGGGTATCGGTGGAGACCCAGTACTTC. Translated, it gives CSILTGVSVETQYF. The V call is TRBV29-1, the J call TRBJ2-5, with 8 nucleotides matching TRBD1. Germline values: CDR1 SQVTM, CDR2 ANQGSEA. After removal of 8 bases from V and 5 bases from J, the junction contained 13 bases not matched to a gene. The CDR3 has 14 residues.

V usage is TRBV2 and J usage is TRBJ1-4; the match to TRBD1 covers 10 bases. The germline V gene encodes CDR1 SNHLY and CDR2 FYNNEI. The CDR3 sequence is 14 residues long. The trim removed 6 bases at V and 7 bases at J, leaving 5 bases unmatched. In nucleotides, the CDR3 is TGTGCCAGCAGGCCCGGGACAGGGGTTGAAAAACTGTTTTTT. Translated: CASRPGTGVEKLFF.

Ten or more counts support this clonotype. CDR3 nucleotide sequence: TGCAGCGTTGAGGTTGAAGCTTTCTTT. Amino acid sequence: CSVEVEAFF. J is TRBJ1-1 and V is TRBV29-1; D not resolved. The CDR3 totals 9 residues. The V gene lost 3 bases and the J gene lost 7 bases, with 3 bases spanning the gap. CDR1 and CDR2 (germline): SQVTM, ANQGSEA.

CDR3: CASSLGGGETQHF. As DNA, the CDR3 is TGTGCCAGCAGCTTAGGTGGGGGAGAGACCCAGCATTTT. This chain links TRBV7-9 with TRBJ1-5; possible D gene TRBD1, 5 bases. This CDR3 has 13 residues. Germline V gene lookup returns CDR1 SEHNR and CDR2 FQNEAQ (reference sequence). V lost 1 base to trimming and J lost 11 bases, with 12 bases between them.

The V and J genes are TRBV29-1 and TRBJ1-2; TRBD1 matches 8 bases. The CDR3 totals 13 residues. J gave up 6 bases and V 3 bases, and 6 bases lay outside the gene matches. CDR1 and CDR2 (germline): SQVTM, ANQGSEA. The CDR3 DNA reads as TGCAGCGTTGAGCAGGACAGGGCAAATGGCTACACCTTC. It is translated as CSVEQDRANGYTF.

This clonotype was observed a single time. This chain connects TRBV15 to TRBJ2-7; D possibly matches TRBD1 or TRBD2 (5 bases each). The V gene lost 5 bases and the J gene lost 0 bases, with 14 bases spanning the gap. The CDR3 has 15 amino acids. Germline CDR1 reads LNHNV; CDR2 reads YYDKDF (reference sequence). The chain's CDR3 is CATSPDGTVSYEQYF. As DNA, the CDR3 is TGTGCCACCAGCCCAGACGGGACGGTCTCCTACGAGCAGTACTTC.